The 32 T cell receptor beta chains reported below all come from one sample, sequenced in a study of shared clonotypes between healthy human individuals. TCRdb keeps only in-frame clones here, not all; method: immunoSEQ multiplex PCR. Counted here are 1.5 million to 2.5 million clones, 85% to 95% occurring once; the ten biggest clones make up approximately 1.2%. Naive CD8 populations comprised CD45RO-negative cells positively selected for CCR7, excluding terminally differentiated effector memory CD45RA+ cells. Sequences were obtained from naive CD8+ T cells sorted from blood. All receptors come from a man younger than 30 in good health.

V and J are TRBV28 and TRBJ2-7; the match to TRBD1 covers 9 bases. Germline V CDR1 and CDR2: MDHEN, SYDVKM. The CDR3 is 15 amino acids. J lost 2 bases, V lost 2 bases, and 4 bases had no gene match. The chain's CDR3 is CASSLGQGMAYEQYF. CDR3 sequence (DNA): TGTGCCAGCAGTTTAGGACAGGGGATGGCCTACGAGCAGTACTTC.

Regarding this clone: The same CDR3 arises from other DNA sequences in this sample as well. This chain uses TRBV7-9 with TRBJ2-5; D ambiguous. Per the germline V gene, CDR1 is SEHNR and CDR2 is FQNEAQ (reference sequence). This CDR3 comprises 11 residues. The ends were cut back, 3 bases at V and 5 bases at J, with 4 bases in the middle. The chain's CDR3 is CASSFGETQYF. Here the CDR3 DNA reads TGTGCCAGCAGCTTCGGCGAGACCCAGTACTTC.

The chain has TRBV4-1 and TRBJ2-3; 7 positions match TRBD1. Germline lookup yields CDR1 MGHRA and CDR2 YSYEKL. The CDR3 is 16 amino acids. V was pared by 2 bases and J by 2 bases, with 7 bases of the junction left unmatched. This CDR3 is CASSQPDRPYTDTQYF. CDR3 sequence (DNA): TGCGCCAGCAGCCAACCGGACAGGCCCTACACAGATACGCAGTATTTT.

Only one count was recorded for this clone. The rearrangement joins TRBV7-9 to TRBJ1-2, with 10 bases lining up with TRBD1. The CDR3 covers 18 residues. CDR1 is SEHNR and CDR2 is FQNEAQ in the germline V gene (reference sequence). The V gene end was trimmed by 3 bases and the J gene end by 4 bases; junction bases not matched to a gene: 14. The CDR3 DNA is TGTGCCAGCAGCTTGGCAGGGACAGGGGCGCTACCAAGCTATGGCTACACCTTC. Residues: CASSLAGTGALPSYGYTF.

This clone was seen once. The same CDR3 can be traced to other DNA sequences in this sample. This chain links TRBV27 with TRBJ2-7, with 9 nucleotides matching TRBD1. J gave up 2 bases and V 5 bases, and 10 bases lay outside the gene matches. Germline CDR1 reads MNHEY; CDR2 reads SMNVEV (reference sequence). This CDR3 region has 16 residues. In DNA form, the CDR3 reads TGTGCCAGCAGTCCCTCTACAGGGGGCCTAACCTACGAGCAGTACTTC. It yields the protein CASSPSTGGLTYEQYF.

J is TRBJ2-6 and V is TRBV6-5; D remains unclear. Germline V lookup: CDR1 MNHEY, CDR2 SVGAGI. The CDR3 consists of 16 residues. Trimming removed 1 base from V and 1 base from J, with 8 bases in between. The CDR3 DNA sequence: TGTGCCAGCAGTTACTTCTCGGGTTCTGGGGCCAACGTCCTGACTTTC. This translates into CASSYFSGSGANVLTF.

This chain joins TRBV11-1 and TRBJ1-1; TRBD1 matches 8 bases. Losses at the gene ends were 6 bases for V and 0 bases for J; bases not matched to a gene: 6. The CDR3 sequence is 15 residues long. CDR1 is SGHAT and CDR2 is FQDESV in the germline V gene (reference sequence). CDR3 bases: TGTGCCAGCAGTTATGACAGGGGCTTGAACACTGAAGCTTTCTTT. This codes for CASSYDRGLNTEAFF. Combining the CDR3 with reference TRBV11-1 and TRBJ1-1 gives the whole variable domain EAEVAQSPRYKITEKSQAVAFWCDPISGHATLYWYRQILGQGPELLVQFQDESVVDDSQLPKDRFSAERLKGVDSTLKIQPAELGDSAMYLCASSYDRGLNTEAFFGQGTRLTVV.

V is TRBV9 and J is TRBJ2-5; D may be TRBD1 or TRBD2 (6 bases each). V was clipped by 4 bases and J by 2 bases, with 15 bases between them. Per germline, CDR1 SGDLS and CDR2 YYNGEE. The CDR3 extends over 15 amino acids. CDR3 sequence: CASSSGGSLQETQYF. The CDR3, as DNA: TGTGCCAGCAGCTCCGGGGGCAGCTTACAAGAGACCCAGTACTTC.

The rearrangement uses TRBV7-9 and TRBJ2-7; 8 bases map to TRBD2. The CDR3 consists of 17 residues. J gave up 0 bases and V 2 bases, and 9 bases lay outside the gene matches. Germline assignment: CDR1 SEHNR and CDR2 FQNEAQ (reference sequence). The CDR3 protein is CASSLRASGSPSYEQYF. The CDR3, as DNA: TGTGCCAGCAGCTTAAGGGCTAGCGGGTCTCCCTCCTACGAGCAGTACTTC.

A note on this clone: This sample includes further DNA sequences coding for the same CDR3. This CDR3 reads CASRGPNTEAFF. CDR3 in DNA: TGTGCTTCTCGGGGGCCCAACACTGAAGCTTTCTTT. The chain links TRBV2 to TRBJ1-1, with D maybe TRBD1 (6 bases). From germline, CDR1 is SNHLY and CDR2 FYNNEI. There are 12 residues in the CDR3. The full variable domain, rest sourced from reference TRBV2 and TRBJ1-1, is EPEVTQTPSHQVTQMGQEVILRCVPISNHLYFYWYRQILGQKVEFLVSFYNNEISEKSEIFDDQFSVERPDGSNFTLKIRSTKLEDSAMYFCASRGPNTEAFFGQGTRLTVV.

The rearrangement uses TRBV28 and TRBJ2-5; 7 nucleotides agree with TRBD1. CDR1 MDHEN and CDR2 SYDVKM come from the germline V gene. The CDR3 has 15 residues. Trimming cost V 3 bases and J 9 bases; bases outside gene matches: 13. The DNA for the CDR3 is TGTGCCAGCAGTTTCCGAGACAGGGTCCGCGAAGCCCAGTACTTC. Its translation is CASSFRDRVREAQYF.

This rearrangement joins TRBV6-5 to TRBJ2-7; 7 nucleotides line up with TRBD1. Germline CDR1 reads MNHEY; CDR2 reads SVGAGI. Trimming cost V 8 bases and J 2 bases; bases outside gene matches: 9. The CDR3 length is 14 residues. The CDR3: CASGDDRDPYEQYF. The CDR3 coding sequence is TGTGCCAGCGGAGACGACAGGGACCCCTACGAGCAGTACTTC.

The chain is built from TRBV4-1 and TRBJ2-1, with no clear D. This CDR3 is 16 amino acids long. The germline V gene encodes CDR1 MGHRA and CDR2 YSYEKL. V shed 0 bases and J shed 6 bases, with 15 bases lying between them. The CDR3 here is CASSQDAAGFLNEQFF. CDR3 in DNA: TGCGCCAGCAGCCAAGATGCGGCAGGTTTTCTCAATGAGCAGTTCTTC.

Worth noting for this clone: The same CDR3 arises from other DNA sequences in this sample as well. The chain has TRBV5-1 and TRBJ1-1; D possibly corresponds to TRBD1 (6 bases). In germline, CDR1 is SGHRS, CDR2 YFSETQ. The CDR3 consists of 14 residues. Trimming pared 2 bases from V and 0 bases from J, leaving 8 bases between. DNA of the CDR3: TGCGCCAGCAGCTTCGGACAGATGAACACTGAAGCTTTCTTT. Translated, it gives CASSFGQMNTEAFF.

The chain combines TRBV21-1 with TRBJ1-1. TRBV21-1 is given as a pseudogene. The CDR3 runs 14 residues. CDR3: CASSYVGLSGEAFF. For the CDR3, the DNA is TGTGCCAGCAGCTATGTTGGGTTGTCCGGTGAAGCTTTCTTT.

This chain links TRBV4-1 with TRBJ2-7, with 8 bases aligning to TRBD2. V was clipped by 0 bases and J by 3 bases; unmatched bases: 4. This CDR3 spans 15 amino acids. The germline V gene encodes CDR1 MGHRA and CDR2 YSYEKL. This CDR3 reads CASSQEAGEGYEQYF. CDR3 nucleotide sequence: TGCGCCAGCAGCCAAGAAGCGGGAGAAGGCTACGAGCAGTACTTC.

Comment on this clone: Without the conserved terminal phenylalanine or tryptophan, this CDR3 likely stems from a read error. The limits of the CDR3 on the DNA are not certain, so only TCRdb's listed CDR3 is given. CDR3 protein: CASSQDDTGEI. The chain combines TRBV14 with TRBJ2-7; TRBD2, as called in the table, went unchecked against the DNA. The length of the CDR3 is 11 amino acids, counting both ends. Germline V gene lookup returns CDR1 SGHDN and CDR2 FVKESK.

This sequence joins TRBV4-1 and TRBJ2-5; D is ambiguous. Trimming shortened V by 5 bases and J by 5 bases, and 12 bases separated the two germline ends. The germline gives CDR1 MGHRA, CDR2 YSYEKL. The CDR3 is 13 residues long. CDR3 nucleotides: TGCGCCAGCAGCTCTCAAACGGTGGAGACCCAGTACTTC. Translation gives CASSSQTVETQYF.

The chain joins TRBV13 to TRBJ2-1; 8 nucleotides line up with TRBD2. The J segment lost 8 bases and the V segment lost 1 base, leaving 7 bases of the junction unmatched. Per the germline V gene, CDR1 is PRHDT and CDR2 is FYEKMQ (reference sequence). This CDR3 is 15 amino acids long. The CDR3 is CASSLAGGPMDEQFF. The CDR3 DNA sequence: TGTGCCAGCAGCTTAGCGGGAGGGCCGATGGATGAGCAGTTCTTC.

The rearrangement links TRBV7-2 to TRBJ2-7, with 8 positions matching TRBD2. The CDR3 is 15 amino acids. CDR1 is SGHTA and CDR2 is FQGNSA in the germline V gene. Losses at the gene ends were 0 bases for V and 3 bases for J; bases not matched to a gene: 4. The chain's CDR3 is CASSLAPLAGYEQYF. For the CDR3, the DNA is TGTGCCAGCAGCTTAGCGCCCCTAGCGGGCTACGAGCAGTACTTC.

This chain connects TRBV10-2 to TRBJ2-1; 9 nucleotides line up with TRBD2. V trimming: 2 bases; J trimming: 8 bases; junction bases outside the gene matches: 4. The length of the CDR3 is 14 residues. Germline values: CDR1 WSHSY, CDR2 SAAADI. The CDR3 DNA reads TGCGCCAGCAGTGAGGCTAGCGGGGACGATGAGCAGTTCTTC. This encodes CASSEASGDDEQFF.

The CDR3 here is CASSGLTVNYGYTF. In nucleotides, the CDR3 is TGTGCCAGCAGCGGTCTGACAGTGAACTATGGCTACACCTTC. The chain links TRBV9 to TRBJ1-2; perhaps TRBD1 as D (5 bases). Germline CDR1 is SGDLS and CDR2 is YYNGEE. V was pared by 3 bases and J by 2 bases, with 11 bases between. The length of the CDR3 is 14 residues.

V is TRBV10-3 and J is TRBJ2-2; D is undetermined. CDR1 ENHRY and CDR2 SYGVKD come from the germline V gene. The CDR3 extends over 15 amino acids. Trimming removed 2 bases from V and 1 base from J, with 8 bases in between. CDR3 bases: TGTGCCATCAGTGAGAACGCAGGGAACACCGGGGAGCTGTTTTTT. Translated, it gives CAISENAGNTGELFF.

This clone was seen once. In the same sample, other DNA sequences code for this CDR3. CDR3 DNA sequence: TGTGCCAGCAGTCCAGGATCCTCCTACGAGCAGTACTTC. Its translation is CASSPGSSYEQYF. The chain uses TRBV27 and TRBJ2-7; D uncertain. The CDR3 spans 13 residues. Per the germline V gene, CDR1 is MNHEY and CDR2 is SMNVEV (reference sequence). V shed 5 bases and J shed 0 bases, with 8 bases lying between them.

V gene TRBV6-1 combines with J gene TRBJ2-7; D remains ambiguous. The V end was cut by 3 bases, the J end by 5 bases, with 11 bases between. This CDR3 region has 13 residues. Germline-derived CDR1 and CDR2 are MNHNS and SASEGT. The CDR3 is CASSDTGVDEQYF. CDR3 nucleotide sequence: TGTGCCAGCAGTGATACCGGAGTGGACGAGCAGTACTTC.

The V gene is TRBV4-1, the J gene TRBJ1-2; D unresolved. This CDR3 region has 13 residues. Looked up from germline, CDR1 is MGHRA and CDR2 is YSYEKL. The V gene lost 2 bases and the J gene lost 3 bases, with 7 bases spanning the gap. CDR3 coding DNA: TGCGCCAGCAGCCAAAACGTCTACTATGGCTACACCTTC. This translates into CASSQNVYYGYTF.

This chain links TRBV5-1 with TRBJ1-4; no definite D call. Germline-derived CDR1 and CDR2 are SGHRS and YFSETQ. The CDR3 is 16 amino acids. V shed 3 bases and J shed 0 bases, with 12 bases lying between them. For the CDR3, the DNA is TGCGCCAGCAGCTGGGGAAAAGATGCAACTAATGAAAAACTGTTTTTT. Its protein is CASSWGKDATNEKLFF.

The chain combines TRBV5-5 with TRBJ2-7; no clear D gene. The germline CDR1 and CDR2 sequences are SGHKS and YYEKEE (reference sequence). Trimming removed 0 bases at V and 2 bases at J, with 15 bases between. The CDR3 consists of 16 residues. As DNA, the CDR3 is TGTGCCAGCAGCTTGGTTTGGGTAGGCAGAACCTACGAGCAGTACTTC. Translated, it gives CASSLVWVGRTYEQYF.

J is TRBJ2-7 and V is TRBV5-1; D is perhaps TRBD2 (5 bases). The V and J ends lost 4 bases and 2 bases respectively, with 10 bases between them. From germline, CDR1 is SGHRS and CDR2 YFSETQ. This CDR3 has 13 residues. CDR3 sequence (DNA): TGCGCCAGCAGCGAGGGAGTAACCTACGAGCAGTACTTC. It encodes CASSEGVTYEQYF. Full variable domain (missing parts from reference TRBV5-1 and TRBJ2-7): KAGVTQTPRYLIKTRGQQVTLSCSPISGHRSVSWYQQTPGQGLQFLFEYFSETQRNKGNFPGRFSGRQFSNSRSEMNVSTLELGDSALYLCASSEGVTYEQYFGPGTRLTVT.

The V and J genes are TRBV5-6 and TRBJ2-1; 9 bases agree with TRBD1. Trimming cost V 3 bases and J 8 bases; bases outside gene matches: 6. The germline gives CDR1 SGHDT, CDR2 YYEEEE. The CDR3 extends over 14 amino acids. CDR3 protein: CASSWGTGFHEQFF. The DNA of the CDR3 is TGTGCCAGCAGCTGGGGGACAGGGTTCCATGAGCAGTTCTTC.

The chain carries TRBV6-1 and TRBJ1-6; D perhaps matches TRBD1 (5 bases). Germline V gene sequence: CDR1 MNHNS, CDR2 SASEGT. Trimming pared 1 base from V and 8 bases from J, leaving 9 bases between. CDR3 length: 14 amino acids. CDR3 nucleotide sequence: TGTGCCAGCAGTGAAGTGGGGGTCGATTCACCCCTCCACTTT. Translating gives CASSEVGVDSPLHF.

V and J are TRBV15 and TRBJ1-1, with TRBD1 as a possible D gene (5 bases). The CDR3 extends over 13 amino acids. CDR1 is LNHNV, CDR2 YYDKDF, per germline (reference sequence). Trimming shortened V by 5 bases and J by 4 bases, and 11 bases separated the two germline ends. The CDR3 spells CATSLVQGTEAFF. The CDR3 DNA reads TGTGCCACCAGCCTAGTCCAGGGCACTGAAGCTTTCTTT.